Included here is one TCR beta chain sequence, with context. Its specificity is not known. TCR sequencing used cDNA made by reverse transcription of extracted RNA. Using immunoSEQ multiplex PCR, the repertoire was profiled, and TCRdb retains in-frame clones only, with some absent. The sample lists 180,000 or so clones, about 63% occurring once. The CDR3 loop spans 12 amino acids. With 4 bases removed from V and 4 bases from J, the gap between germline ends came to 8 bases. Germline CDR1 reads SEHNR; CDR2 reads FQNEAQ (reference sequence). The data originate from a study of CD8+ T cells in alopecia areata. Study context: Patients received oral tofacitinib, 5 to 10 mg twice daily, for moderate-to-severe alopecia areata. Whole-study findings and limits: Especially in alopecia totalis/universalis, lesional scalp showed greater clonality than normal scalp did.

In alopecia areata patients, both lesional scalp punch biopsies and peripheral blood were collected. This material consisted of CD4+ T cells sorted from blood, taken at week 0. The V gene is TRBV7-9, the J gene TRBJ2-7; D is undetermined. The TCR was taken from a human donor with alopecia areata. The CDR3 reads CASSSYGYEQYF. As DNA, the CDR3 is TGTGCCAGCAGCTCTTATGGTTACGAGCAGTACTTC.